Listed here is a single T cell receptor beta chain. Its antigen is currently unknown. The CDR3 totals 19 residues. Between the trimmed V and J ends, which lost 4 bases and 3 bases, there was a span of 24 bases. Germline values: CDR1 LNHDA, CDR2 SQIVND (reference sequence). The data derive from a study of breast tumors, draining lymph nodes, adjacent tissues. TCRdb redid the calling of the multiplex PCR reads with MiXCR, one entry per CDR3 protein. This sample has 150,000 to 200,000 distinct CDR3 sequences, with 30% to 35% found just once. The lymph nodes were axillary draining lymph nodes from breast cancer patients. Study-wide points: Tumor repertoires ranked between lymph nodes and nontumor tissue in diversity, with V and J gene preferences. Data fit most tumor T cells coming from lymph node, expanding in tumor. That most tumor T cells come from lymph nodes remained unproven. Luminal-like breast cancer showed significantly higher tumor–nontumor repertoire similarity than basal-like.

The receptor comes from a female donor with breast cancer. Some clones in this sample may be carry-over from other donors' samples. The sample was axillary lymph node tissue. The gene calls are TRBV19 and TRBJ2-2; tentatively, D is TRBD1 or TRBD2 (5 bases each). The CDR3: CASSTPSWGNYGYTGELFF. The CDR3 DNA is TGTGCCAGTAGTACCCCATCGTGGGGGAACTATGGCTACACCGGGGAGCTGTTTTTT. The whole variable domain, filled in from reference TRBV19 and TRBJ2-2, reads DGGITQSPKYLFRKEGQNVTLSCEQNLNHDAMYWYRQDPGQGLRLIYYSQIVNDFQKGDIAEGYSVSREKKESFPLTVTSAQKNPTAFYLCASSTPSWGNYGYTGELFFGEGSRLTVL.